This TCR beta chain appears in the sequencing data of a study of blood T cells in healthy people across ages. Germline V CDR1 and CDR2: SGHAT, FQNNGV. Trimming took 5 bases from V and 0 from J, leaving 20 bases between them. The CDR3 length is 17 residues. Worth noting for this clonotype: Its antigen remains unknown.

Whole-study results and caveats: As age increased, TCR beta diversity per million T cells fell in a roughly linear fashion. It was the long-lived donors that had more naive CD4+ cells and higher diversity than aged donors.

A J-beta primer mix and a sample-barcoded 5' primer were used in a second PCR of about 7 to 12 cycles. TCRdb itself ran the 5' RACE reads through MiXCR, one entry per CDR3 protein. The sample records about 1,500,000 distinct CDR3 sequences, 40% to 50% being singletons. Peripheral blood was drawn, around 9.3 milliliters per donor. The chain carries TRBV11-2 and TRBJ2-7; TRBD1 might be the D (5 bases). The sequence derives from a woman aged 18-35 years in good health. Source material: blood. CDR3 sequence: CASSISWGGQDSYEQYF. The CDR3 nucleotides are TGTGCCAGCAGCATTAGCTGGGGCGGTCAAGACTCCTACGAGCAGTACTTC.